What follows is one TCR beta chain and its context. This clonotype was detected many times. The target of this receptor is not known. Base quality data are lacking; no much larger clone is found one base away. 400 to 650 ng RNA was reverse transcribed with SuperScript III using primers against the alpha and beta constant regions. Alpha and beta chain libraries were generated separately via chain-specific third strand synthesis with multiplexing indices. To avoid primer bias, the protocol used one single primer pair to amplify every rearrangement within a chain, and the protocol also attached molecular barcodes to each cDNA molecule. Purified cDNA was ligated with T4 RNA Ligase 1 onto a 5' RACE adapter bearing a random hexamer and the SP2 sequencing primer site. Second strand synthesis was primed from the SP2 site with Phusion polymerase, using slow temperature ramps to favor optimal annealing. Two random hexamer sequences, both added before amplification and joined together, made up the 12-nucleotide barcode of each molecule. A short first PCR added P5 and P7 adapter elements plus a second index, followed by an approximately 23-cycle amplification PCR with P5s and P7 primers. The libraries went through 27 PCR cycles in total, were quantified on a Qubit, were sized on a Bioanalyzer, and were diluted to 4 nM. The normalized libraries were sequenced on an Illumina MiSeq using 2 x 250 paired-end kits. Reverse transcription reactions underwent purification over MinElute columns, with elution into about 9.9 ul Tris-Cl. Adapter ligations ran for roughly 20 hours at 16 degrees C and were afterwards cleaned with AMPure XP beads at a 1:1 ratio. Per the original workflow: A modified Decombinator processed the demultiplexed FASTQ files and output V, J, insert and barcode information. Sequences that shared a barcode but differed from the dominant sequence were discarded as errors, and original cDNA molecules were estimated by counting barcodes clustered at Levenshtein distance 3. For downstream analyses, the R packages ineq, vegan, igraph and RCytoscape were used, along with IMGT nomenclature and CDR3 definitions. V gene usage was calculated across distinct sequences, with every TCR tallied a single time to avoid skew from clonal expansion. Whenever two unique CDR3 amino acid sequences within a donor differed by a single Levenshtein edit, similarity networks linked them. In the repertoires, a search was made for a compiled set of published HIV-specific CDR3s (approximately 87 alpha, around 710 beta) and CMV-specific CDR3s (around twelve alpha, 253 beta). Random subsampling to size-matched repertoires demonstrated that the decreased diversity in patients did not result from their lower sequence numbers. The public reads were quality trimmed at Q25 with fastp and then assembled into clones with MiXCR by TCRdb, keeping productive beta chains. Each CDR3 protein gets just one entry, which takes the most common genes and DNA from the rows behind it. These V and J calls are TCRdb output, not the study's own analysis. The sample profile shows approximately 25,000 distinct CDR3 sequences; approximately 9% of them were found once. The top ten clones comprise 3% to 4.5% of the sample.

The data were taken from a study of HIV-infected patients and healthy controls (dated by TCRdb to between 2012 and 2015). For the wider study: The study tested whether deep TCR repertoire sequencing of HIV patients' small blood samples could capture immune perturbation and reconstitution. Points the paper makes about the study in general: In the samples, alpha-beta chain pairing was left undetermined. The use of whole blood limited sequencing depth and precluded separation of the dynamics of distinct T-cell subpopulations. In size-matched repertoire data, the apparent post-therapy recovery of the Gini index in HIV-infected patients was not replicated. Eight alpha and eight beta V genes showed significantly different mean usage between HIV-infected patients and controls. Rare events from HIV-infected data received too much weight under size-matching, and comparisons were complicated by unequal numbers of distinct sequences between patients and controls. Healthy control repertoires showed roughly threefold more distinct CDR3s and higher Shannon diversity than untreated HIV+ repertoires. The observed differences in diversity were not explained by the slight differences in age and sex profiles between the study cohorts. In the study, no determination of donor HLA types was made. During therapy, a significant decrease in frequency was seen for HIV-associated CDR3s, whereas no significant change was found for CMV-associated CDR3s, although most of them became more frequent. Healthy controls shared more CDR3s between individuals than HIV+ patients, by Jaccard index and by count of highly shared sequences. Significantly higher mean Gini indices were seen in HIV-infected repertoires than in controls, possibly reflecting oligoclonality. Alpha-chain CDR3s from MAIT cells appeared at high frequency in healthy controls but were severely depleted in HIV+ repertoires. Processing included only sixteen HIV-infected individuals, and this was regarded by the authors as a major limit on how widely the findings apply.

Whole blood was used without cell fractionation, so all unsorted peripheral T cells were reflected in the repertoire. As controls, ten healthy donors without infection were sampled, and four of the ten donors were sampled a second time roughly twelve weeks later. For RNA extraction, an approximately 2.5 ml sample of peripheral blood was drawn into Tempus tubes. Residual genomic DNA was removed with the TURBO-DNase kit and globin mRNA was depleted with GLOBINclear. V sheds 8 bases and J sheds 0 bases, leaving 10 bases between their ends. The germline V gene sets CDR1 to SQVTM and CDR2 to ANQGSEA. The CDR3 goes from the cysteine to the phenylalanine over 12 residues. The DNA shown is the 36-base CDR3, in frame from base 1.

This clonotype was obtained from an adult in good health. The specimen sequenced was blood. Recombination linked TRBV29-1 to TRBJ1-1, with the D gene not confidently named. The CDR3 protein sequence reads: CSPWTLNTEAFF. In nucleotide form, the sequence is TGCAGCCCCTGGACCTTGAACACTGAAGCTTTCTTT.